These T cell receptor beta chains were read from a single sample in a study of shared clonotypes between healthy human individuals. Produced via immunoSEQ multiplex PCR; TCRdb's table is partial and in-frame only. The sample records a few million clones, approximately 92% being singletons. Material: naive CD4+ T cells sorted from blood. The receptor source for this set is a man aged 18 to 35 in good health. Both conserved end residues are part of each CDR3. D genes are given only for firm matches. Part of the rows lack a size; the others show once, few, many or a class for expanded clones.

TRBD1	TRBJ2-3	TRBV30	-	TGTGCCTGGGACAGGGGAACAGATACGCAGTATTTT	CAWDRGTDTQYF
-	TRBJ2-5	TRBV7-3	-	TGTGCCAGCAGCTCCCGGCCCGGCGGGGAGACCCAGTACTTC	CASSSRPGGETQYF
-	TRBJ2-1	TRBV18	once	TGTGCCAGCTCACCACCGAACCCAGGGAGAGGGGGTGATGGTGAGCAGTTCTTC	CASSPPNPGRGGDGEQFF
TRBD1	TRBJ2-1	TRBV10-1	-	TGCGCCAGCAGCCAAGGACAGGGGGGGCCCTACAATGAGCAGTTCTTC	CASSQGQGGPYNEQFF
-	TRBJ2-3	TRBV6-1	-	TGTGCCAGCAAGGCGTCAGGTCACGCAGATACGCAGTATTTT	CASKASGHADTQYF
TRBD2	TRBJ2-1	TRBV19	-	TGTGCCACTAGACTAGCGGGAGGGAATGAGCAGTTCTTC	CATRLAGGNEQFF
-	TRBJ2-5	TRBV7-9	-	TGTGCCAGCAGCCCCACGTCGGGACAAGAGACCCAGTACTTC	CASSPTSGQETQYF
-	TRBJ1-5	TRBV30	-	TGTGCCTGGAGTGGCAGCCTCAATCAGCCCCAGCATTTT	CAWSGSLNQPQHF
-	TRBJ2-1	TRBV5-1	-	TGCGCCAGCAGGTTGGGACAAAAAAACAATGAGCAGTTCTTC	CASRLGQKNNEQFF
-	TRBJ1-1	TRBV5-1	-	TGCGCCAGCAGCTGGACCCTTAACACTGAAGCTTTCTTT	CASSWTLNTEAFF
-	TRBJ1-1	TRBV5-1	-	TGCGCCAGCAGCTGGCAGGGAGAGAACACTGAAGCTTTCTTT	CASSWQGENTEAFF
TRBD2	TRBJ2-1	TRBV7-2	-	TGTGCCAGCAGCTCAACCGGGACTAGCGGCAGAGAGCAGTTCTTC	CASSSTGTSGREQFF
-	TRBJ2-3	TRBV11-2	-	TGTGCCAGCAGCTTAGATCGGACAGCATCATTCAGAGATACGCAGTATTTT	CASSLDRTASFRDTQYF
-	TRBJ1-1	TRBV5-4	once	TGTGCCAGCAGCTCCCGGGCCTCGAACACTGAAGCTTTCTTT	CASSSRASNTEAFF
-	TRBJ2-7	TRBV5-4	-	TGTGCCGGACGACGTTGGGATCGGCCCGAGCAGTACTTC	CAGRRWDRPEQYF
TRBD1	TRBJ2-7	TRBV9	-	TGTGCCAGCAGCAGAGACCCCCACGGGACAGCGTACTACGAGCAGTACTTC	CASSRDPHGTAYYEQYF
-	TRBJ1-1	TRBV28	-	TGTGCCAGCAGTCTTTATTCGGTCGGGGGGCCTGAAGCTTTCTTT	CASSLYSVGGPEAFF
-	TRBJ2-7	TRBV6-5	-	TGTGCCAGCAGCCGGACAGCCTTCGGCTACGAGCAGTACTTC	CASSRTAFGYEQYF
-	TRBJ1-2	TRBV7-9	-	TGTGCCAGCAGCTTGTCCGGGGTTTATGGCTACACCTTC	CASSLSGVYGYTF
-	TRBJ1-5	TRBV6-5	-	TGTGCCAGCAGCCGTACTCAGGGGAATCAGCCCCAGCATTTT	CASSRTQGNQPQHF
TRBD1	TRBJ1-2	TRBV25-1	-	TGTGCCAGCAGTGAGGCGGGCGGGACAGCTGGCTACACCTTC	CASSEAGGTAGYTF
-	TRBJ2-5	TRBV29-1	-	TGCAGCGTTGAAGGGGGACCAGGGGAGACCCAGTACTTC	CSVEGGPGETQYF